This T cell receptor beta chain was identified in a study of blood T cell repertoires in COVID-19. At the level of the study: Donors in the United States, Italy and Spain gave samples during acute or convalescent COVID-19. PBMCs, B-cell-depleted T cells, or T cells were the source of the cDNA or gDNA that made up the material.

This CDR3 has 15 residues. The germline CDR1 and CDR2 sequences are SGHDN and FVKESK. The germline V and J ends were trimmed by 4 bases and 1 base, with 11 bases remaining between them. As handled by the study authors: Amplification from reference gene primers served as the basis for estimated nucleated cell counts. The assay was immunoSEQ multiplex PCR, and TCRdb's table has in-frame clones only and misses some. The V and J calls and clone size come from that table; D and trimming were worked out from the DNA. The sample has about 240,000 clones; approximately 78% are singletons. The source material was peripheral blood. This chain uses TRBV14 with TRBJ2-1, with unresolved D. The source is a woman aged 18-29 years with acute or convalescent COVID-19. Here the CDR3 reads CASSPSIWSYNEQFF. DNA of the CDR3: TGTGCCAGCAGCCCTTCTATTTGGTCCTACAATGAGCAGTTCTTC.